This record concerns one TCR beta chain sequence. The record originates from a study of blood T cell repertoires in COVID-19. Overall study context: Donors in the United States, Italy and Spain gave samples during acute or convalescent COVID-19. T cells, B-cell-depleted T cells, or PBMCs provided the cDNA or gDNA that served as material.

In the authors' workflow: Nucleated cell counts were estimated from reference gene primer amplification. Clones were sequenced by immunoSEQ multiplex PCR, and TCRdb holds only the in-frame ones, with some missing. V and J calls and clone size are given by that table; D and trimming were obtained from the DNA. The sample carries about 260,000 clones, approximately 90% recorded once. Germline values: CDR1 SGHRS, CDR2 YFSETQ. The CDR3 loop spans 15 amino acids. Trimming removed 1 base from V and 5 bases from J; junction bases left unmatched: 7. The sequenced sample was peripheral blood. The TCR was taken from a woman in her 40s with acute or convalescent COVID-19. This chain joins TRBV5-1 and TRBJ2-5; 8 bases fit TRBD2. This chain's CDR3 is CASSLQRGSGETQYF. CDR3 nucleotide sequence: TGCGCCAGCAGCTTGCAGCGGGGGTCCGGGGAGACCCAGTACTTC.